The clone carrying this TCR beta chain was picked up many times. What it recognizes is unknown. Authors of the study amplified TCR beta CDR3 regions from RNA transcripts. Using the HTBI primer set, a first-round RT-PCR was run on the TCR CDR3. TCRdb re-called the multiplex PCR reads through MiXCR, storing one row per CDR3 protein. Of around 300,000 distinct CDR3 sequences listed, 20% to 25% are singletons. The data are from a study of T cells in Graves' hyperthyroidism and ophthalmopathy. Across the study: Peripheral blood was obtained at initial diagnosis, preceding any treatment. General study results and limits: Peripheral blood also featured most of the thyroid clonotypes expanded above 0.001.

Losses at the gene ends were 4 bases for V and 0 bases for J; bases not matched to a gene: 6. Germline-derived CDR1 and CDR2 are SGHAT and FQNNGV. The length of the CDR3 is 17 residues. The authors obtained PBMCs from 10 ml of fresh peripheral blood. The TCR originated in a man aged 25-40 years with Graves' ophthalmopathy. V is TRBV11-2 and J is TRBJ2-7, with 13 bases that match TRBD2. The material sequenced was blood. The CDR3 coding sequence is TGTGCCAGCAGCTGGACTAGCGGGAGTGGGAGCTCCTACGAGCAGTACTTC. Translation gives CASSWTSGSGSSYEQYF.